These T cell receptor beta chains were read from a single sample in a study of blood T cells in healthy people across ages. TCRdb itself ran the 5' RACE reads through MiXCR, one entry per CDR3 protein. The table has just over 1 million distinct CDR3 sequences, 40% to 50% seen once. Sequencing was performed on blood. The receptors were sampled from an older woman in good health. Each CDR3 is given with its conserved first and last residue. A D gene is named only where the DNA matches it firmly.

D gene,J gene,V gene,CDR3 protein
NA,TRBJ2-5,TRBV10-3,CAIRDSRAQYF
NA,TRBJ2-7,TRBV7-8,CASSSFNSAATYF
TRBD1,TRBJ2-7,TRBV27,CASIGQDSYKQYF
TRBD2,TRBJ2-5,TRBV20-1,CSARDGLAGDDEQYF
TRBD2,TRBJ2-4,TRBV20-1,CSAPGTSGRSKNIQYF
NA,TRBJ1-5,TRBV7-2,CASSLGRGSNQPQHF
NA,TRBJ1-1,TRBV6-6,CASSWVQSDFLNTEAFF
NA,TRBJ1-4,TRBV27,CASSMWGAREKLFF
TRBD1,TRBJ1-5,TRBV20-1,CSASPTGLSNQPQHF
NA,TRBJ2-7,TRBV6-6,CVSSSGLPPYEQYF
NA,TRBJ2-7,TRBV6-5,CASSYPDRPEQYF
TRBD2,TRBJ2-1,TRBV18,CASSPTTSGKGEQFF
TRBD2,TRBJ2-5,TRBV7-9,CASSEGPSGDNEQYF
NA,TRBJ2-1,TRBV5-1,CASSLNNQGAYNEQFF
NA,TRBJ2-4,TRBV20-1,CSALRSLAKNIQYF
NA,TRBJ2-1,TRBV28,CASNPPGSYNEQFF
TRBD2,TRBJ2-1,TRBV6-6,CASSWTSGNEQFF
NA,TRBJ2-1,TRBV5-5,CASSLDGLASGSYNEQFF